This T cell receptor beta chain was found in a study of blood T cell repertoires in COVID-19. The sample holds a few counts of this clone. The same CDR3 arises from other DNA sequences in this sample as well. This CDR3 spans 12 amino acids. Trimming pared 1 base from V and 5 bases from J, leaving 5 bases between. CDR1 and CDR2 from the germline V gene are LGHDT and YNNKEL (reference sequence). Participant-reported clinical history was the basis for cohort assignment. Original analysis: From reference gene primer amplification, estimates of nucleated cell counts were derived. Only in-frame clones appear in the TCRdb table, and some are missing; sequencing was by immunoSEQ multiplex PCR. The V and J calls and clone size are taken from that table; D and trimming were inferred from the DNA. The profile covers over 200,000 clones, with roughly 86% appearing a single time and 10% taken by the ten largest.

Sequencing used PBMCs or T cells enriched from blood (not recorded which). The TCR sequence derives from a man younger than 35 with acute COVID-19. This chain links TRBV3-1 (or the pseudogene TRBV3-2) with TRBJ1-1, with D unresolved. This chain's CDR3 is CASSQGRTEAFF. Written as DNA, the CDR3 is TGTGCCAGCAGCCAAGGGAGGACTGAAGCTTTCTTT.